This entry concerns a single TCR beta chain. The sample has other DNA sequences that encode this CDR3 too. In the authors' workflow: Reference gene primer amplification gave estimated nucleated cell counts. The assay was immunoSEQ multiplex PCR, and TCRdb's table has in-frame clones only and misses some. That table gives V, J and clone size, and the DNA gave D and trimming. The data contain 95,000 to 150,000 clones, over 80% of them seen just once; the ten biggest clones take up approximately 3.6%. The data are from a study of blood T cell repertoires in COVID-19. V lost 0 bases and J 2 bases, leaving 7 bases between the germline ends. The length of the CDR3 is 14 residues. CDR1 and CDR2 (germline): LNHNV, YYDKDF (reference sequence).

The sequence was obtained from a woman aged 25 to 45 who had recovered from COVID-19. The chain has TRBV15 and TRBJ2-5; the D gene is possibly TRBD2 (5 bases). The material sequenced was PBMCs or T cells enriched from blood (not recorded which). CDR3 protein: CATSRDRGQETQYF. The CDR3 DNA reads as TGTGCCACCAGCAGAGATCGAGGGCAAGAGACCCAGTACTTC.